This T cell receptor beta chain came from a study of CD8 T cells in ankylosing spondylitis. Study results and caveats: Within peripheral blood, clones linked to disease were CD8+ and relatively rare. A motif of under ten highly homologous TCR beta variants was seen as apparently characteristic of ankylosing spondylitis blood. Matched ankylosing spondylitis synovial fluid reportedly contained a significantly enriched population of disease-linked clones.

This clonotype was picked up many times. The antigen is not known. One entry per CDR3 protein results from TCRdb running MiXCR on the 5' RACE reads. The sample includes under 85,000 distinct CDR3 sequences, about 5.7% seen only once; the top ten take 2.2%. This CDR3 spans 12 amino acids. V shed 6 bases and J shed 4 bases, with 10 bases lying between them. In germline, CDR1 is ENHRY, CDR2 SYGVKD. J is TRBJ2-7 and V is TRBV10-3, with D hard to call. The sequenced sample consisted of blood, either unsorted or a sorted T cell fraction (not recorded which). The receptor was isolated from a male donor with ankylosing spondylitis or in good health (not recorded which). CDR3 in DNA: TGTGCCATCAGGGGGATAAGTTACGAGCAGTACTTC. Translating gives CAIRGISYEQYF.